This TCR beta chain derives from a study of post-analysis software for immune sequencing data. For this clonotype: Its antigen is as yet unknown.

The authors incorporated unique molecular identifiers into the TCR beta cDNA libraries. TCRdb re-called the PCR reads with MiXCR, one entry per CDR3 protein. The top ten hold 4.5% to 7.5% of the sample, which has about 540,000 distinct CDR3 sequences, about a third seen once. Germline V gives CDR1 DFQATT, CDR2 SNEGSKA (reference sequence). Trimming cost V 5 bases and J 3 bases, with 16 bases left between them. The CDR3 runs to 15 residues. Whole-study results and caveats: With F measure, samples from one preparation batch clustered together strongly. Controls had significantly higher normalized Chao1 diversity than multiple sclerosis patients. When patients were compared with controls, 5 or 6 TRBV segments were more frequent, TRBV5-6, TRBV5-1 and TRBV20-1 among them.

The TCR sequence derives from a girl aged 2-17 years with multiple sclerosis. V is TRBV20-1 and J is TRBJ1-4; tentatively, D is TRBD1 (5 bases). Sequences were obtained from blood. This chain's CDR3 is CSAPEQRQSNEKLFF. CDR3 DNA: TGCAGTGCTCCTGAACAGAGACAGTCTAATGAAAAACTGTTTTTT.